This T cell receptor (beta chain) was observed in a study of human T cells and chemical hapten exposure. Time point meaning: pre-sensitization, week 0. Treatment defined: therapeutic diphenylcyclopropenone sensitization with weekly scalp DPC. TCRdb itself ran the RACE reads through MiXCR, one entry per CDR3 protein. The sample lists about 180,000 distinct CDR3 sequences, just under 30% occurring once. Germline V lookup: CDR1 ENHRY, CDR2 SYGVKD. This CDR3 is built from 15 residues. V gave up 9 bases and J gave up 0 bases, with 15 bases separating them. Sequenced material: whole blood, taken in connection with sensitization to the hapten diphenylcyclopropenone (DPC). The sequence derives from a woman aged 25-40 years with alopecia areata. Some clones in this sample may be carry-over from other donors' samples. The rearrangement links TRBV10-3 to TRBJ2-1; D not resolved. Here the CDR3 reads CAISREISSYNEQFF. The CDR3 DNA sequence: TGTGCCATTTCAAGAGAGATAAGCTCCTACAATGAGCAGTTCTTC.